The clone carrying this TCR beta chain has a handful of counts. As yet, its antigen is unknown. Samples with a second dose at about 4 or about 12 weeks were pooled together. These data belong to a study of T cell responses to AZD1222 COVID-19 vaccine. The study, taken as a whole, reports: Repertoires were obtained only post-peak T cell response. Baseline serology detected seropositivity in only a handful of AZD1222 recipients.

The germline gives CDR1 LGHNA, CDR2 YNFKEQ. Trimming removed 7 bases at V and 5 bases at J, with 24 bases between. The CDR3 contains 17 residues. Profiling relied on immunoSEQ multiplex PCR, and the TCRdb table lists in-frame clones only, not all of them. The profile shows 160,000 or so clones, 70% to 90% of them singletons. V is TRBV4-2 and J is TRBJ2-1; TRBD1 is a possible D gene (5 bases). This sample comprised peripheral blood, obtained 28 days after the second AZD1222 dose. This TCR was sampled from an adult who received the AZD1222 COVID-19 vaccine. This CDR3 reads CASNTMGPGSTNNEQFF. CDR3 in DNA: TGTGCCAGCAACACAATGGGGCCGGGCTCAACCAACAATGAGCAGTTCTTC.